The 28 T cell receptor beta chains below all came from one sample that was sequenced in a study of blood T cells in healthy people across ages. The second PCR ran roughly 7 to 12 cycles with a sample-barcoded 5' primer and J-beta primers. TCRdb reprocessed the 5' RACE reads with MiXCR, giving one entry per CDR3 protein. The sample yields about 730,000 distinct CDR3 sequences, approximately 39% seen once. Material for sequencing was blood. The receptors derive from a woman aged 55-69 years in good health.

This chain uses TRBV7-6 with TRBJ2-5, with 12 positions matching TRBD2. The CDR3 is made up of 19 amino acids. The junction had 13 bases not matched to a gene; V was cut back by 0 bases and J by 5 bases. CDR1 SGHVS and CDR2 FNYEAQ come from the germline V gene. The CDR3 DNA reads TGTGCCAGCAGCTTAGCAAGGGCTAGCGGGAGGGACCTTTTCGAGACCCAGTACTTC. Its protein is CASSLARASGRDLFETQYF.

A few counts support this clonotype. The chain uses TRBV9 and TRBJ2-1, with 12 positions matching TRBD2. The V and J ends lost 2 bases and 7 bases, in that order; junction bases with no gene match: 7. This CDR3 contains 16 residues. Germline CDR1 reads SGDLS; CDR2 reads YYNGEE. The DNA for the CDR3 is TGTGCCAGCAGCGTTTTCTCTAGCGGGGGGGTAAATGAGCAGTTCTTC. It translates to CASSVFSSGGVNEQFF.

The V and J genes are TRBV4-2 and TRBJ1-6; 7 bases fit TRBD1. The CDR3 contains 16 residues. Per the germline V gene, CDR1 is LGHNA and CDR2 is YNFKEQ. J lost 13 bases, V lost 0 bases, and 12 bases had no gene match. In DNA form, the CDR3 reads TGTGCCAGCAGCCAAGACGGGACAGTAGAACCAGGGCCCCTCCACTTT. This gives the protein CASSQDGTVEPGPLHF.

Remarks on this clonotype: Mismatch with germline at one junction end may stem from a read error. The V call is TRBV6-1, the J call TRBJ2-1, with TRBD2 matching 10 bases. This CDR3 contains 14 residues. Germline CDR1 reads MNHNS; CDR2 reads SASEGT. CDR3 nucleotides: TGTGCCGGCAGTGCTAGCGGGGGTTTCAATGAGCAGTTCTTC. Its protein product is CAGSASGGFNEQFF.

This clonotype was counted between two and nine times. The CDR3 region is CASSLEGGVYYNEQFF. The DNA for the CDR3 is TGTGCCAGCAGCTTAGAAGGCGGGGTTTACTACAATGAGCAGTTCTTC. The rearrangement uses TRBV7-2 and TRBJ2-1, with D possibly TRBD2 on 6 matching bases. The ends were cut back, 1 base at V and 3 bases at J, with 13 bases in the middle. The CDR3 extends over 16 amino acids. Germline CDR1 SGHTA, CDR2 FQGNSA.

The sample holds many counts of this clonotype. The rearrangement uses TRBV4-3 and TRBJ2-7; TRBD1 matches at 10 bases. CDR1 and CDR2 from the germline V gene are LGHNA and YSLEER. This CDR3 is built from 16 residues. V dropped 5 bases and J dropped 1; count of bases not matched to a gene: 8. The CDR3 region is CASSFRTGGMSYEQYF. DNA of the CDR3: TGCGCCAGCAGCTTCCGGACAGGGGGGATGTCCTACGAGCAGTACTTC.

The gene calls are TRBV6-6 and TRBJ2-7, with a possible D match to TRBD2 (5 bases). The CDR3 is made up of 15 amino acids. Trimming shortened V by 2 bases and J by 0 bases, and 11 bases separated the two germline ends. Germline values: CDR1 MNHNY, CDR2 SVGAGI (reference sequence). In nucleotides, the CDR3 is TGTGCCAGCAGTTACCCAGACTATTACTCCTACGAGCAGTACTTC. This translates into CASSYPDYYSYEQYF.

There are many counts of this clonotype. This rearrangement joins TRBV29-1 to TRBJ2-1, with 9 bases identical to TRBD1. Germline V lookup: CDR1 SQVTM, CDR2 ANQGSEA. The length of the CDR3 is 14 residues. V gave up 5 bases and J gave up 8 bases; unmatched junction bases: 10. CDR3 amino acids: CSVPRDRGFDEQFF. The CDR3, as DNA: TGCAGCGTTCCCCGAGACAGGGGGTTCGATGAGCAGTTCTTC.

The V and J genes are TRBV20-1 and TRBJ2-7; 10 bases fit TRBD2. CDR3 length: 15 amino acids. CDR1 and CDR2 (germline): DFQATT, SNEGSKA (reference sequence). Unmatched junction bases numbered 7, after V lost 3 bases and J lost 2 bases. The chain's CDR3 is CSASPTSGLPYEQYF. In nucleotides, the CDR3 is TGCAGTGCTAGCCCGACTAGCGGGTTACCCTACGAGCAGTACTTC.

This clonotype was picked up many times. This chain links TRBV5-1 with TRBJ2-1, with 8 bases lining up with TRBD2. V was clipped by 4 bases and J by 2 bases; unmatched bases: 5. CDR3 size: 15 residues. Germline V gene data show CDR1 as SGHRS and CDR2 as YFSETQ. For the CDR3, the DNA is TGCGCCAGCAGCCTAGCGGGCCCGACCTACAATGAGCAGTTCTTC. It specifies CASSLAGPTYNEQFF.

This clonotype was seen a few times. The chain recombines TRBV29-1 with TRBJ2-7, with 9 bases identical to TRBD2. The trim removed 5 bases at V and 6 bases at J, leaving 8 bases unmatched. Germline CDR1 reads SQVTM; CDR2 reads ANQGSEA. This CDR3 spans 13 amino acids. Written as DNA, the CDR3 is TGCAGCGTTAGAGCGGGAGGCGATACCGAGCAGTACTTC. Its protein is CSVRAGGDTEQYF.

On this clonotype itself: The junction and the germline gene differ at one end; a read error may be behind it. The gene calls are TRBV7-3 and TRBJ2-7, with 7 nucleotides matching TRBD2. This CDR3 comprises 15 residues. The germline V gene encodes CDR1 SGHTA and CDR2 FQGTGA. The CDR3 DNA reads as TGTACCAGCAGCTTAGGTCTAGCGGTCCCCTACGAGCAGTACTTC. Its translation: CTSSLGLAVPYEQYF.

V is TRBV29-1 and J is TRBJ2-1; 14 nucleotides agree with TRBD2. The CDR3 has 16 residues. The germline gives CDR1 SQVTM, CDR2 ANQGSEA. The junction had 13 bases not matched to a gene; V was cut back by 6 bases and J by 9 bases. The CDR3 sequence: CSVPIAGTSGRSEQFF. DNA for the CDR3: TGCAGCGTGCCCATCGCCGGGACTAGCGGGAGAAGTGAGCAGTTCTTC.

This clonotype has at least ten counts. As DNA, the CDR3 is TGTGCCAGCAGTTACGAAGGACTCCCTTTGGTCGGTTCGGTTACGCAGTATTTT. This encodes CASSYEGLPLVGSVTQYF. V usage is TRBV6-5 and J usage is TRBJ2-3, with a possible D match to TRBD2 (5 bases). Trimming shortened V by 2 bases and J by 8 bases, and 26 bases separated the two germline ends. Germline V gives CDR1 MNHEY, CDR2 SVGAGI. This CDR3 comprises 18 residues.

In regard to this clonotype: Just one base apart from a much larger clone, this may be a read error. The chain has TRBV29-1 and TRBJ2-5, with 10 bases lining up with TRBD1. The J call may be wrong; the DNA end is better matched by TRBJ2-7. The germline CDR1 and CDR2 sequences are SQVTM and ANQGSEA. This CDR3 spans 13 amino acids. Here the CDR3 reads CGGRDRGHYEQYF. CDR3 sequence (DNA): TGCGGCGGCCGGGACAGGGGTCACTACGAGCAGTACTTC.

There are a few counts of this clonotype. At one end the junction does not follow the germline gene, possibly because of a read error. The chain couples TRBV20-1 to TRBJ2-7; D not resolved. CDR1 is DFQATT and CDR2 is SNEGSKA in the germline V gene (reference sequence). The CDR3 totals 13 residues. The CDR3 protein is CSASRVHSYGQYF. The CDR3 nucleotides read TGCAGTGCTAGCCGAGTCCATAGTTACGGGCAGTACTTC.

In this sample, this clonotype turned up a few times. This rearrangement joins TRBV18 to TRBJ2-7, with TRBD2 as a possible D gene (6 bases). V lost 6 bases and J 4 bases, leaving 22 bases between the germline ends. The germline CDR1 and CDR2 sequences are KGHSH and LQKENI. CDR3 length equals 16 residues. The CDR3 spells CASSGISSGQVYEQYF. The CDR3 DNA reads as TGTGCCAGCTCCGGCATATCGAGCGGGCAAGTTTACGAGCAGTACTTC.

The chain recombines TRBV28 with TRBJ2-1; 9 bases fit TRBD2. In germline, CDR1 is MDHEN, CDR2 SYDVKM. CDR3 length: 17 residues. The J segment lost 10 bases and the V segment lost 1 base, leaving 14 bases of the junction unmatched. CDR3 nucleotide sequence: TGTGCCAGCAGTTTATTGTCGGGGGCTAGCGGGATAAGGGAGCAGTTCTTC. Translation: CASSLLSGASGIREQFF. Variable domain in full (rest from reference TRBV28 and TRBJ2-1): DVKVTQSSRYLVKRTGEKVFLECVQDMDHENMFWYRQDPGLGLRLIYFSYDVKMKEKGDIPEGYSVSREKKERFSLILESASTNQTSMYLCASSLLSGASGIREQFFGPGTRLTVL.

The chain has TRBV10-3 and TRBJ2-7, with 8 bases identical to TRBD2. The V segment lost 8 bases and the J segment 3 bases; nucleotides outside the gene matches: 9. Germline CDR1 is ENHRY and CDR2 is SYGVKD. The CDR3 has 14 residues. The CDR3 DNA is TGTGCCATCGGGAGCGGGAGATCCTTCTACGAGCAGTACTTC. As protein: CAIGSGRSFYEQYF.

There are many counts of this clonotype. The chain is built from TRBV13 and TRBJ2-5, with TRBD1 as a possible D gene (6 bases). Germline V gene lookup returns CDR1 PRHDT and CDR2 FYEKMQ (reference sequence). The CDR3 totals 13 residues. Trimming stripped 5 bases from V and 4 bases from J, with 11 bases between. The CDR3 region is CASSPTGVETQYF. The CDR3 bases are TGTGCCAGCAGCCCGACAGGAGTAGAGACCCAGTACTTC.

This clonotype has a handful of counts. This chain's CDR3 is CASSEPAYEQYF. As DNA, the CDR3 is TGTGCCAGCAGTGAGCCCGCCTACGAGCAGTACTTC. This chain connects TRBV6-1 to TRBJ2-7, with no clear D. The CDR3 length is 12 residues. Trimming shortened V by 3 bases and J by 2 bases, and 5 bases separated the two germline ends. Germline V gene data show CDR1 as MNHNS and CDR2 as SASEGT.

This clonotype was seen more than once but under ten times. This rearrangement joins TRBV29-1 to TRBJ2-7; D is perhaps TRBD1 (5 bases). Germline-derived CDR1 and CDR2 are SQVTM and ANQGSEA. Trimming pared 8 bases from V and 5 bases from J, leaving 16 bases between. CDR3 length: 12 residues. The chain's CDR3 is CSIQVTRDEQYF. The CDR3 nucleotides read TGCAGCATACAGGTTACTCGGGACGAGCAGTACTTC.

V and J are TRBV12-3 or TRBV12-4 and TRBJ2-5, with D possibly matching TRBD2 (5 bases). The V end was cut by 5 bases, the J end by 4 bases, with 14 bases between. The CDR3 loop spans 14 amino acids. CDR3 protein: CASSVVGSGETQYF. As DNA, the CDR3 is TGTGCCAGCAGTGTAGTAGGCAGCGGAGAGACCCAGTACTTC.

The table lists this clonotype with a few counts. The CDR3 region is CASSQGGVAQPQHF. The CDR3 DNA follows: TGTGCCAGCAGCCAAGGGGGGGTCGCCCAGCCCCAGCATTTT. V is TRBV3-1 and J is TRBJ1-5; tentatively, D is TRBD1 (5 bases). Germline lookup yields CDR1 LGHDT and CDR2 YNNKEL (reference sequence). V lost 1 base and J lost 7, with 11 bases in between. This CDR3 comprises 14 residues.

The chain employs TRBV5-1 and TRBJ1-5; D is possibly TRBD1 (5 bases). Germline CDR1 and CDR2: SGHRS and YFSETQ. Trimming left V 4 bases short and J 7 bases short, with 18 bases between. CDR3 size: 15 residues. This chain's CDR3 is CASSLAGQGEQPQHF. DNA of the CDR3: TGCGCCAGCAGCCTGGCCGGGCAGGGCGAACAGCCCCAGCATTTT.

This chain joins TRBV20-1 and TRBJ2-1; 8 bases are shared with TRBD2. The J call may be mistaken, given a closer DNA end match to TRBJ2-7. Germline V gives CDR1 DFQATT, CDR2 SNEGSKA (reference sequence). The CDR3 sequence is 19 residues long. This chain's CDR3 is CSARASRPRGGLRYNEQYF. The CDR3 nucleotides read TGCAGTGCTAGAGCGAGCCGACCTCGCGGGGGGCTGAGATACAATGAGCAGTACTTC.

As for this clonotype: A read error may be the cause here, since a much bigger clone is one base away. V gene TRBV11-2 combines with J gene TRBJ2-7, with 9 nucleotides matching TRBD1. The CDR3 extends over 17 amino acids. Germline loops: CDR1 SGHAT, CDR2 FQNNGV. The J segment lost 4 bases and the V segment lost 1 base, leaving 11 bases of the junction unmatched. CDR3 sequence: CASSLAWPGTGMYEQYF. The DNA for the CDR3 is TGTGCCAGCAGCTTAGCCTGGCCCGGGACAGGGATGTACGAGCAGTACTTC.

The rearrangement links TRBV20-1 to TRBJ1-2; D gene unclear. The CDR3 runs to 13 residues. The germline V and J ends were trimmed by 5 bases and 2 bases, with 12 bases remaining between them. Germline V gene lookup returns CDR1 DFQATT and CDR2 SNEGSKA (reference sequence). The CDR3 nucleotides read TGCAGTGCTCCAGTGTCCTTCAACTATGGCTACACCTTC. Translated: CSAPVSFNYGYTF.